The T cell receptor (beta chain) under discussion was sequenced for a study of graft-versus-host responses after intestinal transplantation. Concerning this clone itself: What it binds is not known.

General study findings and limits: GvH clones were identified in recipient marrow, with some first appearing in ileum or blood.

V lost 9 bases and J 5 bases, leaving 14 bases between the germline ends. The germline V gene encodes CDR1 LNHNV and CDR2 YYDKDF (reference sequence). The CDR3 runs 13 residues. Assay used: immunoSEQ multiplex PCR; TCRdb lists only in-frame clones, some missing. The sample carries roughly 100,000 clones, 90% to 95% recorded once. The material was unstimulated CD8+ T cells sorted from spleen or lymph node cells, obtained before intestinal transplant. The V call is TRBV15, the J call TRBJ2-1, with D uncertain. This TCR derives from a human donor who received an intestinal transplant. CDR3 nucleotides: TGTGCCACTCGACCTCGGGCAAACAATGAGCAGTTCTTC. As protein: CATRPRANNEQFF. The whole variable domain, remainder taken from reference TRBV15 and TRBJ2-1, is DAMVIQNPRYQVTQFGKPVTLSCSQTLNHNVMYWYQQKSSQAPKLLFHYYDKDFNNEADTPDNFQSRRPNTSFCFLDIRSPGLGDTAMYLCATRPRANNEQFFGPGTRLTVL.